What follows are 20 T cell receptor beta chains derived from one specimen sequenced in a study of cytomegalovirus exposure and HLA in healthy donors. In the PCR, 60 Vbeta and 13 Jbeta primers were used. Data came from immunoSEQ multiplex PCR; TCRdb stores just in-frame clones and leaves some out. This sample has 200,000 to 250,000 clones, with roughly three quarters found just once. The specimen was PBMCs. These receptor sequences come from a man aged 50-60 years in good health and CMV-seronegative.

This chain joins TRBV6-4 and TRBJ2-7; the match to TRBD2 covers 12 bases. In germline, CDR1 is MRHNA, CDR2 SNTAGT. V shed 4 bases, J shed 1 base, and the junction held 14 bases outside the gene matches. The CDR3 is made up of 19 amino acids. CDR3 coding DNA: TGTGCCAGCAGTGTGCCGGGACTAGCGGGTGTCAACCAATCCTACGAGCAGTACTTC. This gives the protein CASSVPGLAGVNQSYEQYF.

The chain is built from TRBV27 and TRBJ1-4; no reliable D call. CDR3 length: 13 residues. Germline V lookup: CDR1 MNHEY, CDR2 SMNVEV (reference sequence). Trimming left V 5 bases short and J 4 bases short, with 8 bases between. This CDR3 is CASSTGFNEKLFF. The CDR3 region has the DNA TGTGCCAGCAGTACCGGGTTTAATGAAAAACTGTTTTTT. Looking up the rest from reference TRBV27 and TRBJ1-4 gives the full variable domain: EAQVTQNPRYLITVTGKKLTVTCSQNMNHEYMSWYRQDPGLGLRQIYYSMNVEVTDKGDVPEGYKVSRKEKRNFPLILESPSPNQTSLYFCASSTGFNEKLFFGSGTQLSVL.

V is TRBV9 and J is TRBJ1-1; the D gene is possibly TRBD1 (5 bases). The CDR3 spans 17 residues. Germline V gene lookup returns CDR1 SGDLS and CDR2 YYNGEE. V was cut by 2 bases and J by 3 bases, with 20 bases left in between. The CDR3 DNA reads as TGTGCCAGCAGCGTGGGGGGGTACTGGGGTTTGGACACTGAAGCTTTCTTT. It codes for CASSVGGYWGLDTEAFF.

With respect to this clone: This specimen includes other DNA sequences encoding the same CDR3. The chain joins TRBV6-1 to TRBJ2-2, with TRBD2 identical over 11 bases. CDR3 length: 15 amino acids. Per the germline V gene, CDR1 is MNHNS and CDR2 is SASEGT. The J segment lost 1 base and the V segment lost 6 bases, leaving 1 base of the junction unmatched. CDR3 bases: TGTGCCAGCAGGGGGACTAGCGGGAACACCGGGGAGCTGTTTTTT. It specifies CASRGTSGNTGELFF.

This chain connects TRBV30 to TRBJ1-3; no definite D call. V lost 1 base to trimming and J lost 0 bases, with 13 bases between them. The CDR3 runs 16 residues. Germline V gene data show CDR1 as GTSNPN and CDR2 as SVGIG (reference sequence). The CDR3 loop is CAWSARRDISGNTIYF. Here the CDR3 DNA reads TGTGCCTGGAGTGCGCGCCGGGATATCTCTGGAAACACCATATATTTT.

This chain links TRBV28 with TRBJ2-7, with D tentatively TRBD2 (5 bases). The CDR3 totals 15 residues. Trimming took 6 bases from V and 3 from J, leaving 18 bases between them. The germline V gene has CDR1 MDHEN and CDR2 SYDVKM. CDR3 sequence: CASSPVPADLYEQYF. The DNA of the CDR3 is TGTGCCAGCAGCCCGGTACCAGCGGATCTCTACGAGCAGTACTTC.

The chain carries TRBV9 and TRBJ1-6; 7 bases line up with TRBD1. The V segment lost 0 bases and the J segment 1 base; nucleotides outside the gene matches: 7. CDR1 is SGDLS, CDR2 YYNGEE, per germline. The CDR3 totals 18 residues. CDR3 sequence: CASSVGGTVRSYNSPLHF. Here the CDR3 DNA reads TGTGCCAGCAGCGTAGGCGGGACAGTGAGGTCCTATAATTCACCCCTCCACTTT.

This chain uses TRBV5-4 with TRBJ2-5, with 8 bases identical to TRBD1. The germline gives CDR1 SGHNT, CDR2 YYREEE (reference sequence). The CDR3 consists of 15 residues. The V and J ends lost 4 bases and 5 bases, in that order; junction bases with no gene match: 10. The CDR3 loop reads CASSHDPGQAETQYF. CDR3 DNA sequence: TGTGCCAGCAGCCATGACCCGGGACAGGCGGAGACCCAGTACTTC. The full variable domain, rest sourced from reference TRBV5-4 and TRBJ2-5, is ETGVTQSPTHLIKTRGQQVTLRCSSQSGHNTVSWYQQALGQGPQFIFQYYREEENGRGNFPPRFSGLQFPNYSSELNVNALELDDSALYLCASSHDPGQAETQYFGPGTRLLVL.

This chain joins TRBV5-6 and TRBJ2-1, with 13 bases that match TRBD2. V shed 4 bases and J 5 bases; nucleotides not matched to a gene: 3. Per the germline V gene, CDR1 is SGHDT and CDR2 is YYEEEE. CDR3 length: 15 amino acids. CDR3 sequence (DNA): TGTGCCAGCAGCCAAGGACTAGCGGGGGACAATGAGCAGTTCTTC. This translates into CASSQGLAGDNEQFF. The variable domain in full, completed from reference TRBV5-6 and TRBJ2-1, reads DAGVTQSPTHLIKTRGQQVTLRCSPKSGHDTVSWYQQALGQGPQFIFQYYEEEERQRGNFPDRFSGHQFPNYSSELNVNALLLGDSALYLCASSQGLAGDNEQFFGPGTRLTVL.

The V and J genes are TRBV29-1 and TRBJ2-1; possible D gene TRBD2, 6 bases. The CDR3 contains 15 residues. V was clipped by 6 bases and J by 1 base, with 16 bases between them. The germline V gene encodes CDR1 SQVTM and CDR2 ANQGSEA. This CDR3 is CSVFGGSKSYNEQFF. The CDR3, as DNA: TGCAGCGTATTTGGGGGGAGCAAATCCTACAATGAGCAGTTCTTC.

The CDR3 here is CASSQDSLSSYEQYF. CDR3 nucleotide sequence: TGTGCCAGCAGTCAGGACAGCCTGAGCTCCTACGAGCAGTACTTC. The J gene is TRBJ2-5, the V gene TRBV2; the D gene is possibly TRBD1 (6 bases). The last part of the DNA fits TRBJ2-7 better; the J call may be wrong. There are 15 residues in the CDR3. Germline CDR1 reads SNHLY; CDR2 reads FYNNEI.

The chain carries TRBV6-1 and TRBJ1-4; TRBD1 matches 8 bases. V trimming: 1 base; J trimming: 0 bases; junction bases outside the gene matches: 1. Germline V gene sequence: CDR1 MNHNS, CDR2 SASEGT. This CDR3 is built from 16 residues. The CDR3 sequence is CASSEGTGSTNEKLFF. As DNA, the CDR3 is TGTGCCAGCAGTGAAGGGACAGGGTCAACTAATGAAAAACTGTTTTTT.

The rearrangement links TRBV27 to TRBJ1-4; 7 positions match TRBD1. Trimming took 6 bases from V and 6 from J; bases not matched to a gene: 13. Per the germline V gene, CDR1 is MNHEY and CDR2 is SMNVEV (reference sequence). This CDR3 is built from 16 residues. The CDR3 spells CASSRTPGTVDEKLFF. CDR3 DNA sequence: TGTGCCAGCAGCCGTACACCCGGGACAGTGGATGAAAAACTGTTTTTT.

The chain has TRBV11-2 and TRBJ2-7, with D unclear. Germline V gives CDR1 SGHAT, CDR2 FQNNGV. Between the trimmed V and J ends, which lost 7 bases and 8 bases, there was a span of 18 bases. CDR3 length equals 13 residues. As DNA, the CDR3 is TGTGCCAGCATCCCTCCCGCCGGTTTGAAGCAGTACTTC. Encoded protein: CASIPPAGLKQYF.

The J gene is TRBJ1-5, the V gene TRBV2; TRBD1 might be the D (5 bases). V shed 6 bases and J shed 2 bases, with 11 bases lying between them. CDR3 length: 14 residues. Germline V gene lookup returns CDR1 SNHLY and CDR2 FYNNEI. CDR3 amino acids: CASRLGGGNQPQHF. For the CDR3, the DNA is TGTGCCAGCAGACTTGGAGGGGGCAATCAGCCCCAGCATTTT.

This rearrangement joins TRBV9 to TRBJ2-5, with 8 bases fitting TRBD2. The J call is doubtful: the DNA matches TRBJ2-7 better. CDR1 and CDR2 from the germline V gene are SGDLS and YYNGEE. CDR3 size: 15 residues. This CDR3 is CASSVGSGSGYEQYF. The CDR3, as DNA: TGTGCCAGCAGCGTAGGGAGCGGGAGCGGCTACGAGCAGTACTTC.

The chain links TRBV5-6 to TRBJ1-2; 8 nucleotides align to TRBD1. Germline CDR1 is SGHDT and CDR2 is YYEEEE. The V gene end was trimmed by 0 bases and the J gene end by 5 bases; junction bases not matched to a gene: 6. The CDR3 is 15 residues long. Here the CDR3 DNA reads TGTGCCAGCAGCTTGGACAGGGGGTCGGGGTATGGCTACACCTTC. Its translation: CASSLDRGSGYGYTF.

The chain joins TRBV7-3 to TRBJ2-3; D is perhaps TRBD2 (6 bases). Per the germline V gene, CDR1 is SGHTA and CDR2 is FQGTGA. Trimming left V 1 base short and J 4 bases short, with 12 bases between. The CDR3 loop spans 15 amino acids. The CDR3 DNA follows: TGTGCCAGCAGCTTAAGGAGGGGCGGGTCAGATACGCAGTATTTT. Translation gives CASSLRRGGSDTQYF.

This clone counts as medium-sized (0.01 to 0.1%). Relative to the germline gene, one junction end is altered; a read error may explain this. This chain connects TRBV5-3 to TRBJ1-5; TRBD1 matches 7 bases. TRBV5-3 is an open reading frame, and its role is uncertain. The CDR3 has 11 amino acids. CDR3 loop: CARSRRIGQDF. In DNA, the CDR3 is TGTGCCAGAAGCCGTCGGATAGGACAGGATTTT.

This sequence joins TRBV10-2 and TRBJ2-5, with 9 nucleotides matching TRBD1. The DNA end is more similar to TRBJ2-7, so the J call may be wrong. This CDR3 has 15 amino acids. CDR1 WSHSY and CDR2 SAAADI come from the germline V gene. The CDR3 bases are TGCGCCAGCATGGGGGGCGGGACAGGGACAAACGAGCAGTACTTC. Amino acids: CASMGGGTGTNEQYF.